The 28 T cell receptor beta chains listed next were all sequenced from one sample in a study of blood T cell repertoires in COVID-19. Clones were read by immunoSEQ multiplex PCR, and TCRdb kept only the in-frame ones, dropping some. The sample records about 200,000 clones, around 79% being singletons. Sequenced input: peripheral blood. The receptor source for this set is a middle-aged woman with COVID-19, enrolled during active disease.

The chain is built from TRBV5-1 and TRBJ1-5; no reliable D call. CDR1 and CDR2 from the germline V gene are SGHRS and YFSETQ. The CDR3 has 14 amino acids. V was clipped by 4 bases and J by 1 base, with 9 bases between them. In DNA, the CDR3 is TGCGCCAGCAGCCCAAGCGGGAGCAATCAGCCCCAGCATTTT. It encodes CASSPSGSNQPQHF.

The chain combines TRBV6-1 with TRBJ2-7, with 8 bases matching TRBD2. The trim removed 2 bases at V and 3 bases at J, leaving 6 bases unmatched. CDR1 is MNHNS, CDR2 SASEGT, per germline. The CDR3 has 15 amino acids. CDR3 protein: CASSETGGLGYEQYF. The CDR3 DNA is TGTGCCAGCAGTGAAACGGGAGGGCTGGGCTACGAGCAGTACTTC.

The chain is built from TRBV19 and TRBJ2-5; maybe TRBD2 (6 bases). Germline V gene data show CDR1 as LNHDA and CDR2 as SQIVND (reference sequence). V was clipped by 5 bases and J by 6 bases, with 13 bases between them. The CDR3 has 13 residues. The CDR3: CASSPGLRQTQYF. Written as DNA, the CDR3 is TGTGCCAGTAGTCCTGGACTAAGACAGACCCAGTACTTC.

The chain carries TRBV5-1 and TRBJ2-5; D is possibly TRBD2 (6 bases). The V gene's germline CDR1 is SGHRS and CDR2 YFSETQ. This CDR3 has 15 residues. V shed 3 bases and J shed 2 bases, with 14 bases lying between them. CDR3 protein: CASSSSGYEQETQYF. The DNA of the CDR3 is TGCGCCAGCAGCTCGAGCGGGTACGAGCAAGAGACCCAGTACTTC.

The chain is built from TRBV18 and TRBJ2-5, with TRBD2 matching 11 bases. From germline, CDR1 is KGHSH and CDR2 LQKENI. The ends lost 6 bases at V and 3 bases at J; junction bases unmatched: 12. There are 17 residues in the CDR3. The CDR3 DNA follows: TGTGCCAGCTCTCGGCCCCCGACTAGCGGGGCCAAAGAGACCCAGTACTTC. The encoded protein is CASSRPPTSGAKETQYF.

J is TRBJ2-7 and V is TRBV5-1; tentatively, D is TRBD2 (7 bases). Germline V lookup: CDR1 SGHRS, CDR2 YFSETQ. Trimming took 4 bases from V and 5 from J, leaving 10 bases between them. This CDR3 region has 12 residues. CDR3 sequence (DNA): TGCGCCAGCAGCCGGGGGGCCCACGAGCAGTACTTC. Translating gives CASSRGAHEQYF.

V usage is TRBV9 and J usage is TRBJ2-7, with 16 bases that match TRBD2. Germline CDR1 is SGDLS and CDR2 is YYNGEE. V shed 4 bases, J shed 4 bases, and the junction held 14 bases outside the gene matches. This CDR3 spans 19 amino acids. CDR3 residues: CASSSGTSGGAQSSYEQYF. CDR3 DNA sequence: TGTGCCAGCAGCTCTGGGACTAGCGGGGGGGCGCAGAGTTCTTACGAGCAGTACTTC.

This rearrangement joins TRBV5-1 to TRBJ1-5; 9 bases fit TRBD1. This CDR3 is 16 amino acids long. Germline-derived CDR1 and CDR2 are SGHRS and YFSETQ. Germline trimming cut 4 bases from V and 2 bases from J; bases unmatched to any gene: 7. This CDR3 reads CASSGRDREGNQPQHF. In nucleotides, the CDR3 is TGCGCCAGCAGCGGCCGGGACAGGGAGGGCAATCAGCCCCAGCATTTT.

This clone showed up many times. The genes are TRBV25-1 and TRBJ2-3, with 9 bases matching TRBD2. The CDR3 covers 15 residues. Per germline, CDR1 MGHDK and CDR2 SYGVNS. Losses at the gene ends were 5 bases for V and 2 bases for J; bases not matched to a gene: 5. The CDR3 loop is CASSTSGRYTDTQYF. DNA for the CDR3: TGTGCCAGCAGTACAAGCGGGAGGTACACAGATACGCAGTATTTT.

The CDR3, as DNA: TGTGCCAGCGGCCAACAGGGGGATCAGCCCCAGCATTTT. Protein: CASGQQGDQPQHF. The rearrangement links TRBV12-3 or TRBV12-4 to TRBJ1-5; 8 bases are a match to TRBD1. The CDR3 covers 13 residues. The V segment lost 8 bases and the J segment 5 bases; nucleotides outside the gene matches: 5.

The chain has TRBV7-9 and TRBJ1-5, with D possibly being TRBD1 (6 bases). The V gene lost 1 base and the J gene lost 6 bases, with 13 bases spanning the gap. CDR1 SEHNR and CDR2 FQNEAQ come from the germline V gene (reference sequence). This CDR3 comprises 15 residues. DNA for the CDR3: TGTGCCAGCAGCTTAGAGGGTTTAGGGGGTCAGCCCCAGCATTTT. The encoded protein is CASSLEGLGGQPQHF.

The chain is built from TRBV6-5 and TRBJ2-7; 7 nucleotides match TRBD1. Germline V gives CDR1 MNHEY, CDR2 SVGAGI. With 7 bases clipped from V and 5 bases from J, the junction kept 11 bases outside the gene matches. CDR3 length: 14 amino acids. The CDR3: CASKPGQRRDEQYF. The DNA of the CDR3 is TGTGCCAGCAAACCGGGACAGCGCCGGGACGAGCAGTACTTC.

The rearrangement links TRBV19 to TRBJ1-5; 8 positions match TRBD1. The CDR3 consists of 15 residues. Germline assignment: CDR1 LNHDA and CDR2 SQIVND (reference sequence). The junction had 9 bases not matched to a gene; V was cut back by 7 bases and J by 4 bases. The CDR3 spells CASKTSGGANQPQHF. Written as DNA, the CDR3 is TGTGCCAGTAAGACCTCAGGGGGCGCGAATCAGCCCCAGCATTTT.

The CDR3 here is CASSQEGKAGAYNEQFF. CDR3 DNA sequence: TGTGCCAGCAGCCAAGAAGGTAAAGCGGGAGCCTACAATGAGCAGTTCTTC. The chain links TRBV3-1 (or the pseudogene TRBV3-2) to TRBJ2-1; 8 bases line up with TRBD2. CDR3 size: 17 residues. Trimming at V came to 0 bases and at J to 2 bases, leaving 6 bases not matched to a gene. Looked up from germline, CDR1 is LGHDT and CDR2 is YNNKEL (reference sequence).

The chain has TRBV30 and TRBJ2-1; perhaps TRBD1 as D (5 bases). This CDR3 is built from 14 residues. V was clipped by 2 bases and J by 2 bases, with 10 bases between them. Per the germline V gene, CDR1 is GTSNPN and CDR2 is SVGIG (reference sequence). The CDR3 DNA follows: TGTGCCTGGAGTCAACAGGTTACCTACAATGAGCAGTTCTTC. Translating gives CAWSQQVTYNEQFF.

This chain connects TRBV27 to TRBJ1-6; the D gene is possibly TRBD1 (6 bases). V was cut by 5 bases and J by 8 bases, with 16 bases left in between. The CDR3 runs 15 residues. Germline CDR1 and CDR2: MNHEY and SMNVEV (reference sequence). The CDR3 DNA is TGTGCCAGCAGTCCTGTGAGGGGGGGTCATTCACCCCTCCACTTT. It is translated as CASSPVRGGHSPLHF.

This CDR3 reads CASSLARGSVELFF. The CDR3 coding sequence is TGCGCCAGCAGCTTGGCCAGGGGGAGTGTGGAGCTGTTTTTT. The chain employs TRBV5-1 and TRBJ2-2; 7 bases align to TRBD1. From germline, CDR1 is SGHRS and CDR2 YFSETQ. The CDR3 runs to 14 residues. With V trimmed by 0 bases and J by 10 bases, 6 bases remained unmatched.

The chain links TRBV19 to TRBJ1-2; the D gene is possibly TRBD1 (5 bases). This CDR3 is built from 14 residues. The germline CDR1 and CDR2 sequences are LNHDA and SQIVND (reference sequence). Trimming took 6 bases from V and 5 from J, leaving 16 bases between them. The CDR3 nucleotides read TGTGCCAGTAGGTTCTCGACAGACCCTTATGGCTACACCTTC. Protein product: CASRFSTDPYGYTF.

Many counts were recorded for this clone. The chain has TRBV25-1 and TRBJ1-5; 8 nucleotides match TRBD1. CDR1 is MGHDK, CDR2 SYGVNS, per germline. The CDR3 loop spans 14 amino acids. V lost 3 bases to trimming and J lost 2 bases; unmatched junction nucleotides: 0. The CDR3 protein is CASSDRGRNQPQHF. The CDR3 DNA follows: TGTGCCAGCAGTGACAGGGGGCGCAATCAGCCCCAGCATTTT. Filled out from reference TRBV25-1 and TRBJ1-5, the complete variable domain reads EADIYQTPRYLVIGTGKKITLECSQTMGHDKMYWYQQDPGMELHLIHYSYGVNSTEKGDLSSESTVSRIRTEHFPLTLESARPSHTSQYLCASSDRGRNQPQHFGDGTRLSIL.

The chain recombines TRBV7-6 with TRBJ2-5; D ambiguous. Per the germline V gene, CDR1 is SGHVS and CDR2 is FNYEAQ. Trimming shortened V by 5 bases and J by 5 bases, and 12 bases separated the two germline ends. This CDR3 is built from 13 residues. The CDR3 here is CASSPTQRETQYF. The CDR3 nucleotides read TGTGCCAGCAGCCCCACCCAGAGGGAGACCCAGTACTTC.

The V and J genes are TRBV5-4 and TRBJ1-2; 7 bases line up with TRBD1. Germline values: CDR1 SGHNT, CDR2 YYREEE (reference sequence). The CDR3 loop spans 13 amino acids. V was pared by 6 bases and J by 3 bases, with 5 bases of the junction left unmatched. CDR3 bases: TGTGCCAGCACCCGGGACAGCCACTATGGCTACACCTTC. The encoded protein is CASTRDSHYGYTF.

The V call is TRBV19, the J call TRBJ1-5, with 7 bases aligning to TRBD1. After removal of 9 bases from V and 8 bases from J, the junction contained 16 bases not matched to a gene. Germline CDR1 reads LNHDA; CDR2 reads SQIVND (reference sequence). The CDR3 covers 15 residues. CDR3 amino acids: CASRQGSRATEPQHF. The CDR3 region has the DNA TGTGCCAGCCGACAGGGATCGCGAGCTACGGAGCCCCAGCATTTT.

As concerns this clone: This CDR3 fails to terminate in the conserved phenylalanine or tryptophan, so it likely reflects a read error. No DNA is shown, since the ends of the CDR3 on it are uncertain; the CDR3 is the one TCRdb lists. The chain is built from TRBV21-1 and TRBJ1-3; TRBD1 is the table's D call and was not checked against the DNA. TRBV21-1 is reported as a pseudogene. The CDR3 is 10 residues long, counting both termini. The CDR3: CASSKRTGRD.

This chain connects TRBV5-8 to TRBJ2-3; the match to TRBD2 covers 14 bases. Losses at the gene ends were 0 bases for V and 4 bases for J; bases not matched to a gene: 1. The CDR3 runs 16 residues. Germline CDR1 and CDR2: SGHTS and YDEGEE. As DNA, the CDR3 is TGTGCCAGCAGCTTGGGGACTAGCGGGGGGTCAGATACGCAGTATTTT. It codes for CASSLGTSGGSDTQYF.

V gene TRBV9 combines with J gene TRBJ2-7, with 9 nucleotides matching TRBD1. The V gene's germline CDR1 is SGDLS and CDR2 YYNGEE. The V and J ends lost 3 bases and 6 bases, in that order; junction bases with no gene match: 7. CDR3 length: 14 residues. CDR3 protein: CASSAPGTGTEQYF. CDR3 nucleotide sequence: TGTGCCAGCAGCGCCCCCGGGACAGGGACCGAGCAGTACTTC. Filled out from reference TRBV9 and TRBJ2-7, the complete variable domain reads DSGVTQTPKHLITATGQRVTLRCSPRSGDLSVYWYQQSLDQGLQFLIQYYNGEERAKGNILERFSAQQFPDLHSELNLSSLELGDSALYFCASSAPGTGTEQYFGPGTRLTVT.

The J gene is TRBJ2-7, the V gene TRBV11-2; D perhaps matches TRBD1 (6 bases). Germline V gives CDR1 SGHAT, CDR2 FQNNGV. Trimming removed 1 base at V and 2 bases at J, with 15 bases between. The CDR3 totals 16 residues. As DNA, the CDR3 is TGTGCCAGCAGCTTAGTTTTTGGGACATCGGCCTACGAGCAGTACTTC. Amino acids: CASSLVFGTSAYEQYF.

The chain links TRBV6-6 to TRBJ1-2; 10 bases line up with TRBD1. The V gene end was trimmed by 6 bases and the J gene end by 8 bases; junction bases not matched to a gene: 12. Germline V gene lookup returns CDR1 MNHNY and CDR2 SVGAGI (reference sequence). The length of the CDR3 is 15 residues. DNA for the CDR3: TGTGCCAGCAGCCGACCGGGACAGGGGATAGAAGGCTACACCTTC. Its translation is CASSRPGQGIEGYTF.

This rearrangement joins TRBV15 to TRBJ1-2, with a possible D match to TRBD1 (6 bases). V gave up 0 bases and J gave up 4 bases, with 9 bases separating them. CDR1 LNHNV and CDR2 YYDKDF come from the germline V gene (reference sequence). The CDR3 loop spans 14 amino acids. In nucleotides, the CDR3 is TGTGCCACCAGCAGAGATCAGACAGGCTATGGCTACACCTTC. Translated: CATSRDQTGYGYTF.